A selection of T cell receptor beta chains follows, all from one sample in a study of shared clonotypes between healthy human individuals. Sequenced by immunoSEQ multiplex PCR; TCRdb stores in-frame clones only, minus some. This table holds about 2.4 million clones, approximately 93% found once. Source material: naive CD4+ T cells from PBMCs. These receptors were collected from a man between 18 and 35 years old in good health. Some clones in this sample may be carry-over from other donors' samples. Each CDR3 is given with its conserved first and last residue.

v_call: TRBV9
j_call: TRBJ2-7
cdr3_aa: CASSVMGTGIHEQYF

v_call: TRBV5-1
j_call: TRBJ2-3
cdr3_aa: CASSLEGHTDTQYF

v_call: TRBV28
j_call: TRBJ2-1
cdr3_aa: CASSTTTSDSYNEQFF

v_call: TRBV18
j_call: TRBJ2-1
cdr3_aa: CASSPQNGQGSYLF

v_call: TRBV5-1
j_call: TRBJ2-7
cdr3_aa: CASSEDRDYEQYF

v_call: TRBV5-4
j_call: TRBJ2-3
cdr3_aa: CASSFNADTQYF

v_call: TRBV28
j_call: TRBJ2-7
cdr3_aa: CASKYRQGLYEQYF

v_call: TRBV6-6
j_call: TRBJ1-5
cdr3_aa: CASSYLGQSNQPQHF

v_call: TRBV18
j_call: TRBJ1-3
cdr3_aa: CASSPLPGVEGRAGNTIYF

v_call: TRBV6-1
j_call: TRBJ2-3
cdr3_aa: CASSDKRGVSTDTQYF

v_call: TRBV18
j_call: TRBJ1-2
cdr3_aa: CASSPPTDPSYGYTF

v_call: TRBV9
j_call: TRBJ2-3
cdr3_aa: CASSAKGMDTQYF

v_call: TRBV30
j_call: TRBJ1-1
cdr3_aa: CAWSDYPASRDRGRTEAFF

v_call: TRBV7-2
j_call: TRBJ2-3
cdr3_aa: CASSSWAGGADTQYF

v_call: TRBV7-9
j_call: TRBJ1-2
cdr3_aa: CASSSHGTGIGGYTF

v_call: TRBV6-5
j_call: TRBJ1-5
cdr3_aa: CASSEGGPGNQPQHF

v_call: TRBV7-2
j_call: TRBJ2-3
cdr3_aa: CASSSRGGEAQYF

v_call: TRBV7-8
j_call: TRBJ1-5
cdr3_aa: CASSLDRGRGDNQPQHF

v_call: TRBV28
j_call: TRBJ1-1
cdr3_aa: CASRNRQGGWTEAFF

v_call: TRBV27
j_call: TRBJ2-1
cdr3_aa: CASRIAGMVGNEQFF

v_call: TRBV5-1
j_call: TRBJ2-3
cdr3_aa: CASSVSDRESTDTQYF

v_call: TRBV5-1
j_call: TRBJ2-5
cdr3_aa: CASSLEGPTRPNVYF